The TCR beta chain described here comes from a study of blood T cell repertoires in COVID-19. The assay was immunoSEQ multiplex PCR, and TCRdb's table has in-frame clones only and misses some. The table shows about 220,000 clones, with roughly nine tenths occurring only once. This clone has only a few counts. Trimming took off 4 bases at V and 8 bases at J, with 21 bases between the two ends. This CDR3 has 15 residues. Per germline, CDR1 SGHRS and CDR2 YFSETQ. The rearrangement joins TRBV5-1 to TRBJ1-2, with D perhaps matching TRBD1 (6 bases). The specimen sequenced was PBMCs or T cells enriched from blood (not recorded which). This TCR was recovered from a woman younger than 30 in a cohort exposed to, infected with or recovered from COVID-19 (not recorded which). The CDR3 sequence is CASSLNGLRDKGYTF. The CDR3 bases are TGCGCCAGCAGCCTCAACGGCCTCCGGGACAAGGGCTACACCTTC.